A selection of T cell receptor beta chains follows, all from one sample in a study of tumor-infiltrating lymphocytes in localized non-small cell lung cancer. Profiled with immunoSEQ multiplex PCR; TCRdb holds only in-frame clones, not every one. The table has tens of thousands of clones, around 78% seen once. The sample comprised lung tumor tissue. The receptors originated from a human donor with non-small cell lung cancer. Each CDR3 is given with its conserved first and last residue. Each record gives: V gene, J gene, clone size, D gene, CDR3 protein, CDR3 DNA. A D gene is named only where the DNA matches it firmly. The size entry is marked missing in some rows and otherwise reads once, few, many or a size class.

V: TRBV5-4; J: TRBJ1-2; size: .; D: .; CDR3: CASSLRQGDYGYTF; DNA: TGTGCCAGCAGCTTGAGGCAGGGAGACTATGGCTACACCTTC
V: TRBV18; J: TRBJ1-5; size: few; D: .; CDR3: CASSPASRIQHF; DNA: TGTGCCAGCTCACCAGCCTCGCGGATCCAGCATTTT
V: TRBV6-6; J: TRBJ2-4; size: few; D: .; CDR3: CASSPPGYDIQYF; DNA: TGTGCCAGCAGCCCGCCGGGGTACGACATTCAGTACTTC
V: TRBV14; J: TRBJ2-3; size: .; D: .; CDR3: CASSIRLDTDTQYF; DNA: TGTGCCAGCAGCATACGGCTGGACACAGATACGCAGTATTTT
V: TRBV9; J: TRBJ1-1; size: few; D: .; CDR3: CASNRGRNTEAFF; DNA: TGTGCCAGCAATCGCGGGAGGAACACTGAAGCTTTCTTT
V: TRBV9; J: TRBJ2-3; size: .; D: .; CDR3: CASSVGVAASTDTQYF; DNA: TGTGCCAGCAGCGTAGGGGTAGCGGCTAGCACAGATACGCAGTATTTT
V: TRBV19; J: TRBJ1-5; size: .; D: .; CDR3: CASRGWQGSGQPQHF; DNA: TGTGCCAGTAGGGGGTGGCAGGGGTCAGGACAGCCCCAGCATTTT
V: TRBV6-6; J: TRBJ2-7; size: .; D: TRBD1; CDR3: CASSYPGQGTFEQYF; DNA: TGTGCCAGCAGTTACCCGGGACAGGGAACCTTCGAGCAGTACTTC
V: TRBV5-1; J: TRBJ2-3; size: .; D: .; CDR3: CASSLNRAKDTQYF; DNA: TGCGCCAGCAGCTTGAACAGGGCCAAGGATACGCAGTATTTT
V: TRBV30; J: TRBJ2-7; size: .; D: TRBD2; CDR3: CAWKKRGGSYEQYF; DNA: TGTGCCTGGAAAAAGCGGGGGGGCTCCTACGAGCAGTACTTC
V: TRBV20-1; J: TRBJ1-1; size: .; D: .; CDR3: CSASGGTEAFF; DNA: TGCAGTGCTAGTGGGGGCACTGAAGCTTTCTTT
V: TRBV6-5; J: TRBJ1-6; size: .; D: .; CDR3: CASKGGSSYNSPLHF; DNA: TGTGCCAGCAAGGGGGGTAGCTCCTATAATTCACCCCTCCACTTT
V: TRBV6-5; J: TRBJ2-5; size: .; D: .; CDR3: CASSYMGDQETQYF; DNA: TGTGCCAGCAGTTACATGGGCGACCAAGAGACCCAGTACTTC
V: TRBV4-1; J: TRBJ2-4; size: .; D: .; CDR3: CASSQHENRGVDIQYF; DNA: TGCGCCAGCAGCCAGCACGAGAATAGAGGGGTGGACATTCAGTACTTC
V: TRBV29-1; J: TRBJ1-2; size: .; D: .; CDR3: CSGDFGNGYTF; DNA: TGCAGCGGCGACTTCGGTAATGGCTACACCTTC
V: TRBV9; J: TRBJ2-1; size: .; D: .; CDR3: CASSVAVGDPREQFF; DNA: TGTGCCAGCAGCGTAGCTGTGGGTGACCCTCGGGAGCAGTTCTTC
V: TRBV7-2; J: TRBJ2-4; size: .; D: .; CDR3: CASSLAGGNIQYF; DNA: TGTGCCAGCAGCTTAGCAGGAGGTAACATTCAGTACTTC
V: TRBV7-2; J: TRBJ2-5; size: .; D: TRBD2; CDR3: CASSLGPRDYPETQYF; DNA: TGTGCCAGCAGCTTAGGGCCCCGGGACTACCCAGAGACCCAGTACTTC
V: TRBV6-5; J: TRBJ1-2; size: .; D: .; CDR3: CASSYSGTYGYTF; DNA: TGTGCCAGCAGCTACTCCGGGACATATGGCTACACCTTC
V: TRBV10-3; J: TRBJ1-5; size: .; D: TRBD1; CDR3: CAISTDRGSDQPQHF; DNA: TGTGCCATCAGTACGGACAGGGGATCAGATCAGCCCCAGCATTTT
V: TRBV7-2; J: TRBJ2-7; size: .; D: .; CDR3: CASSSHLSYEQYF; DNA: TGTGCCAGCAGCTCCCATCTCTCCTACGAGCAGTACTTC
V: TRBV7-9; J: TRBJ1-4; size: .; D: TRBD1; CDR3: CASNSQGRGQANEKLFF; DNA: TGTGCCAGCAATTCCCAGGGCAGGGGACAGGCTAATGAAAAACTGTTTTTT
V: TRBV7-2; J: TRBJ2-5; size: .; D: .; CDR3: CASKTHGAKVETQYF; DNA: TGTGCCAGCAAAACACACGGGGCAAAAGTGGAGACCCAGTACTTC
V: TRBV4-1; J: TRBJ2-2; size: once; D: TRBD2; CDR3: CASSRRGANTGELFF; DNA: TGCGCCAGCAGCCGTCGGGGGGCGAACACCGGGGAGCTGTTTTTT
V: TRBV5-4; J: TRBJ2-7; size: .; D: TRBD1; CDR3: CASSLEQGADEQYF; DNA: TGTGCCAGCAGCTTGGAACAGGGGGCAGACGAGCAGTACTTC
V: TRBV5-4; J: TRBJ1-1; size: .; D: .; CDR3: CASSLARPRASTEAFF; DNA: TGTGCCAGCAGCTTGGCCAGGCCCAGGGCGAGCACTGAAGCTTTCTTT
V: TRBV11-1; J: TRBJ2-3; size: .; D: TRBD2; CDR3: CASSPAGLAGVRDTQYF; DNA: TGTGCCAGCAGCCCCGCCGGACTAGCGGGGGTAAGAGATACGCAGTATTTT
V: TRBV9; J: TRBJ1-2; size: few; D: .; CDR3: CASSGPQRANYGYTF; DNA: TGTGCCAGCAGCGGACCACAGAGAGCTAACTATGGCTACACCTTC
V: TRBV4-3; J: TRBJ1-2; size: .; D: .; CDR3: CASSPGAGSNYGYTF; DNA: TGCGCCAGCAGCCCCGGGGCGGGATCTAACTATGGCTACACCTTC
V: TRBV9; J: TRBJ1-3; size: .; D: .; CDR3: CASSATGSSGNTIYF; DNA: TGTGCCAGCAGCGCCACCGGGAGCTCTGGAAACACCATATATTTT
V: TRBV29-1; J: TRBJ2-2; size: .; D: TRBD2; CDR3: CSAGGTSVRGTGELFF; DNA: TGCAGCGCAGGTGGGACTAGCGTGAGGGGCACCGGGGAGCTGTTTTTT
V: TRBV2; J: TRBJ2-2; size: .; D: .; CDR3: CASSARTDNTGELFF; DNA: TGTGCCAGCAGTGCAAGGACAGACAACACCGGGGAGCTGTTTTTT
V: TRBV5-1; J: TRBJ1-2; size: .; D: .; CDR3: CASSPSSGYGYTF; DNA: TGCGCCAGCAGCCCGTCCTCCGGCTATGGCTACACCTTC
V: TRBV6-4; J: TRBJ1-2; size: .; D: TRBD1; CDR3: CASSGWTGNNYGYTF; DNA: TGTGCCAGCAGTGGGTGGACAGGGAATAACTATGGCTACACCTTC
V: TRBV6-5; J: TRBJ1-2; size: .; D: .; CDR3: CASRAGDGYTF; DNA: TGTGCCAGCAGGGCAGGGGATGGCTACACCTTC
V: TRBV5-4; J: TRBJ1-2; size: .; D: .; CDR3: CASSLASGFGVSYGYTF; DNA: TGTGCCAGCAGCTTGGCTTCAGGGTTCGGTGTGAGTTATGGCTACACCTTC
V: TRBV18; J: TRBJ1-1; size: .; D: .; CDR3: CASSPSESVGAFF; DNA: TGTGCCAGCTCCCCCTCGGAAAGTGTTGGAGCTTTCTTT
V: TRBV4-3; J: TRBJ2-2; size: .; D: TRBD1; CDR3: CASSQDPQGVGELFF; DNA: TGCGCCAGCAGCCAAGATCCCCAGGGGGTCGGGGAGCTGTTTTTT
V: TRBV9; J: TRBJ1-2; size: few; D: TRBD1; CDR3: CASSSSTGNNYGYTF; DNA: TGTGCCAGCAGCTCCTCGACAGGGAATAACTATGGCTACACCTTC
V: TRBV2; J: TRBJ1-2; size: .; D: TRBD1; CDR3: CASRLAGKGAVIYGYTF; DNA: TGTGCCAGCAGGCTGGCGGGGAAGGGGGCGGTTATCTATGGCTACACCTTC
V: TRBV6-6; J: TRBJ2-5; size: .; D: TRBD1; CDR3: CASSRTGSEETQYF; DNA: TGTGCCAGCTCCAGGACAGGGTCCGAAGAGACCCAGTACTTC
V: TRBV29-1; J: TRBJ2-2; size: .; D: TRBD2; CDR3: CSVVGPTGGPTSGELFF; DNA: TGCAGCGTTGTGGGCCCAACGGGGGGGCCAACGAGCGGGGAGCTGTTTTTT
V: TRBV5-1; J: TRBJ2-2; size: once; D: .; CDR3: CASSYGDRNTGELFF; DNA: TGCGCCAGCAGCTACGGCGACAGAAACACCGGGGAGCTGTTTTTT
V: TRBV12-1; J: TRBJ2-1; size: .; D: .; CDR3: CASSPPDIQQIGIQFPEQFF; DNA: TGTGCCAGCAGCCCCCCAGACATACAACAAATCGGAATACAATTTCCTGAGCAGTTCTTC
V: TRBV18; J: TRBJ1-1; size: .; D: .; CDR3: CASSQMVSPNTEAFF; DNA: TGTGCCAGCTCACAGATGGTGTCCCCGAACACTGAAGCTTTCTTT
V: TRBV30; J: TRBJ1-3; size: .; D: .; CDR3: CAWNRGERNTIYF; DNA: TGTGCCTGGAATAGGGGGGAGAGAAACACCATATATTTT
V: TRBV4-3; J: TRBJ1-2; size: .; D: .; CDR3: CASSQSLGPNYGYTF; DNA: TGCGCCAGCAGCCAATCTCTAGGCCCCAACTATGGCTACACCTTC
V: TRBV6-6; J: TRBJ2-3; size: .; D: TRBD2; CDR3: CASSYGTRGTDTQYF; DNA: TGTGCCAGCAGTTACGGGACTAGAGGCACAGATACGCAGTATTTT
V: TRBV30; J: TRBJ1-3; size: .; D: TRBD1; CDR3: CAWRTGTSGNTIYF; DNA: TGTGCCTGGAGGACAGGGACCTCTGGAAACACCATATATTTT
V: TRBV11-3; J: TRBJ1-2; size: .; D: .; CDR3: CASSLGGGDYGYTF; DNA: TGTGCCAGCAGCTTAGGTGGAGGGGACTATGGCTACACCTTC
V: TRBV6-1; J: TRBJ1-1; size: .; D: TRBD1; CDR3: CASSEGTGGGPEAFF; DNA: TGTGCCAGCAGTGAAGGGACAGGGGGCGGGCCTGAAGCTTTCTTT
V: TRBV4-1; J: TRBJ2-4; size: .; D: .; CDR3: CASSQEGDERAGIQYF; DNA: TGCGCCAGCAGCCAAGAAGGCGATGAGAGGGCGGGCATTCAGTACTTC
V: TRBV18; J: TRBJ2-7; size: .; D: .; CDR3: CASSRSAGEQYF; DNA: TGTGCCAGCTCACGATCTGCCGGGGAGCAGTACTTC
V: TRBV5-1; J: TRBJ2-2; size: once; D: TRBD2; CDR3: CASSLPGGITGELFF; DNA: TGCGCCAGCAGCTTACCGGGGGGGATAACCGGGGAGCTGTTTTTT
V: TRBV15; J: TRBJ2-7; size: few; D: TRBD1; CDR3: CATSSLQGLGYEQYF; DNA: TGTGCCACCAGCAGTCTACAGGGGTTGGGATACGAGCAGTACTTC
V: TRBV11-3; J: TRBJ1-4; size: .; D: .; CDR3: CASSLEQLKPATNEKLFF; DNA: TGTGCCAGCAGCTTAGAACAGCTCAAACCTGCAACTAATGAAAAACTGTTTTTT
V: TRBV7-2; J: TRBJ1-1; size: few; D: .; CDR3: CASSLGVTEAFF; DNA: TGTGCCAGCAGCTTAGGGGTCACTGAAGCTTTCTTT
V: TRBV7-8; J: TRBJ2-2; size: .; D: .; CDR3: CASSLPVNTGELFF; DNA: TGTGCCAGCAGCCTCCCAGTGAACACCGGGGAGCTGTTTTTT
V: TRBV14; J: TRBJ1-1; size: .; D: .; CDR3: CASSQGSRLSTEAFF; DNA: TGTGCCAGCAGCCAAGGCAGCCGCTTGAGCACTGAAGCTTTCTTT